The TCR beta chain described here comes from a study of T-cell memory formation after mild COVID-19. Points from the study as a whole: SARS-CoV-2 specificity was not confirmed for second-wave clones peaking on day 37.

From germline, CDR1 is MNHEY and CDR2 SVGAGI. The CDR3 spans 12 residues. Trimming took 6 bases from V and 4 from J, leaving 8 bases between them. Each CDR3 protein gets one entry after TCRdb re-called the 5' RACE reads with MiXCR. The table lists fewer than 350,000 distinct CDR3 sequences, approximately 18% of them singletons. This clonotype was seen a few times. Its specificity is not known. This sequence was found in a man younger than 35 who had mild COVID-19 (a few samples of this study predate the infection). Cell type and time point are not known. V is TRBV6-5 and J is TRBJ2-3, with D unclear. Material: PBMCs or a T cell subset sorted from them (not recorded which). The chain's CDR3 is CASRGFADTQYF. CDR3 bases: TGTGCCAGCAGGGGTTTCGCAGATACGCAGTATTTT.